These T cell receptor beta chains were read from a single sample in a study of blood T cell repertoires in COVID-19. The data were produced by immunoSEQ multiplex PCR, yet TCRdb's version contains in-frame clones alone and is incomplete. This sample yields some 490,000 clones, of which more than 85% are seen a single time; 6.5% to 9.5% belongs to the top ten. Sample: PBMCs or T cells enriched from blood (not recorded which). The receptors originated from a woman in her sixties who had recovered from COVID-19. Each CDR3 is given without its conserved first and last residue. A D gene is named only where the DNA matches it firmly.

j_call	v_call	d_call	cdr3_aa
TRBJ1-4	TRBV4-1	.	ASSQVGQGSEKLF
TRBJ1-4	TRBV10-1	TRBD1	ASPAPGQGRPLGEKLF
TRBJ2-2	TRBV2	TRBD1	ASSGTGGVPGELF
TRBJ2-2	TRBV5-1	TRBD1	ASSRQGPNTGELF
TRBJ2-4	TRBV5-6	TRBD2	ASSSEEAGGSKNIQY
TRBJ1-6	TRBV6-5	.	ASRPDSSYNSPLH
TRBJ1-4	TRBV2	.	ASSEPRPNSRKLF
TRBJ1-1	TRBV5-6	.	ASSLTDSNTEAF
TRBJ1-1	TRBV5-6	TRBD1	ASSLRQGSTEAF
TRBJ1-1	TRBV5-6	.	ASSSGTPEAF
TRBJ1-2	TRBV12-3/TRBV12-4	.	ASSFRSGYT
TRBJ2-5	TRBV10-3	TRBD2	AISPVSGGEETQY
TRBJ2-1	TRBV19	TRBD1	ASSIRGQGNAYNEQF